A single sample gave rise to the 20 T cell receptor beta chains below, sequenced in a study of blood T cell repertoires in COVID-19. The protocol was immunoSEQ multiplex PCR, while the TCRdb copy is restricted to in-frame clones and leaves out a portion. Of some 150,000 clones in the sample, roughly 86% are singletons; the top ten hold around 4%. The sample taken for sequencing was peripheral blood. The receptors stem from a woman aged 55-70 years who had recovered from COVID-19.

V usage is TRBV19 and J usage is TRBJ2-7; TRBD2 agrees at 9 bases. The CDR3 loop spans 16 amino acids. Trimming removed 1 base from V and 3 bases from J; junction bases left unmatched: 7. Germline V lookup: CDR1 LNHDA, CDR2 SQIVND (reference sequence). The CDR3 region is CASSIGGGAFLYEQYF. CDR3 DNA sequence: TGTGCCAGTAGTATAGGCGGGGGGGCCTTCCTCTACGAGCAGTACTTC.

This chain connects TRBV5-1 to TRBJ2-7; 7 bases line up with TRBD1. Losses at the gene ends were 1 base for V and 2 bases for J; bases not matched to a gene: 3. In germline, CDR1 is SGHRS, CDR2 YFSETQ. The CDR3 extends over 14 amino acids. The CDR3 bases are TGCGCCAGCAGCTTGACGGGACAGACCTACGAGCAGTACTTC. Residues: CASSLTGQTYEQYF.

This chain uses TRBV29-1 with TRBJ1-4; TRBD1 matches 7 bases. The V gene end was trimmed by 4 bases and the J gene end by 8 bases; junction bases not matched to a gene: 7. This CDR3 comprises 13 residues. The germline CDR1 and CDR2 sequences are SQVTM and ANQGSEA. Here the CDR3 DNA reads TGCAGCGTTGCGGGACAGACTCGGGAAAAACTGTTTTTT. This encodes CSVAGQTREKLFF. The entire variable domain, with the rest obtained from reference TRBV29-1 and TRBJ1-4, is as follows: SAVISQKPSRDICQRGTSLTIQCQVDSQVTMMFWYRQQPGQSLTLIATANQGSEATYESGFVIDKFPISRPNLTFSTLTVSNMSPEDSSIYLCSVAGQTREKLFFGSGTQLSVL.

Here the CDR3 DNA reads TGTGCCAGCAGCTTAGGACTAGATAAAGATACGCAGTATTTT. Residues: CASSLGLDKDTQYF. This rearrangement joins TRBV11-2 to TRBJ2-3; possible D gene TRBD2, 6 bases. Deletions cut 1 base from V and 5 bases from J, with 10 bases between. The CDR3 extends over 14 amino acids. Germline CDR1 reads SGHAT; CDR2 reads FQNNGV.

The chain joins TRBV6-6 to TRBJ2-2, with D possibly matching TRBD1 (6 bases). The CDR3 runs to 16 residues. The germline gives CDR1 MNHNY, CDR2 SVGAGI (reference sequence). V gave up 6 bases and J gave up 1 base, with 15 bases separating them. In DNA form, the CDR3 reads TGTGCCAGCAGCTCGCCGGGACACCAGAACACCGGGGAGCTGTTTTTT. It codes for CASSSPGHQNTGELFF.

This clone came up once. The chain is built from TRBV7-9 and TRBJ2-5; TRBD2 aligns across 8 bases. Trimming removed 2 bases from V and 5 bases from J; junction bases left unmatched: 7. Germline V gene data show CDR1 as SEHNR and CDR2 as FQNEAQ (reference sequence). The CDR3 has 15 residues. The DNA for the CDR3 is TGTGCCAGCAGCTTAAGCAGCGGGGGTTTCGAGACCCAGTACTTC. Translation: CASSLSSGGFETQYF.

The chain employs TRBV5-1 and TRBJ2-2; TRBD2 aligns across 11 bases. The germline gives CDR1 SGHRS, CDR2 YFSETQ. Germline trimming cut 4 bases from V and 7 bases from J; bases unmatched to any gene: 12. This CDR3 is built from 17 residues. CDR3 coding DNA: TGCGCCAGCAGCCTTACCGTAGCGGGGGGGCTCGGCGGGGAGCTGTTTTTT. Translation: CASSLTVAGGLGGELFF.

The chain uses TRBV30 and TRBJ1-3; D gene unclear. From germline, CDR1 is GTSNPN and CDR2 SVGIG (reference sequence). Between the trimmed V and J ends, which lost 0 bases and 4 bases, there was a span of 10 bases. This CDR3 region has 14 residues. As DNA, the CDR3 is TGTGCCTGGAGTGTAAACGTGGCAGGAAACACCATATATTTT. Translated: CAWSVNVAGNTIYF.

This chain links TRBV6-2 or TRBV6-3 with TRBJ1-2, with D perhaps TRBD1 (5 bases). Trimming shortened V by 6 bases and J by 4 bases, and 12 bases separated the two germline ends. The CDR3 contains 13 residues. Germline values: CDR1 MNHEY, CDR2 SVGEGT. The CDR3 DNA reads as TGTGCCAGCAGCCCCTCCAGGGTCTATGGCTACACCTTC. It yields the protein CASSPSRVYGYTF.

This chain connects TRBV28 to TRBJ1-5; D uncertain. Trimming pared 6 bases from V and 1 base from J, leaving 22 bases between. The germline CDR1 and CDR2 sequences are MDHEN and SYDVKM. This CDR3 spans 18 amino acids. The CDR3 DNA is TGTGCCAGCAGCTCCCTAGGTGAGGTTGTAATGAGCAATCAGCCCCAGCATTTT. Amino acids: CASSSLGEVVMSNQPQHF.

The chain carries TRBV6-5 and TRBJ2-5, with 14 positions matching TRBD2. The V gene's germline CDR1 is MNHEY and CDR2 SVGAGI. The trim removed 6 bases at V and 5 bases at J, leaving 5 bases unmatched. This CDR3 region has 15 residues. CDR3 region: CASSLTSGGVETQYF. In DNA form, the CDR3 reads TGTGCCAGCAGCCTGACTAGCGGGGGGGTCGAGACCCAGTACTTC.

This clone was observed a handful of times. This chain connects TRBV6-5 to TRBJ2-1, with TRBD2 matching over 8 bases. CDR1 is MNHEY, CDR2 SVGAGI, per germline. The ends lost 2 bases at V and 8 bases at J; junction bases unmatched: 11. The CDR3 is 16 amino acids. CDR3 in amino acids: CASSYVQPGLVYEQFF. CDR3 DNA sequence: TGTGCCAGCAGTTACGTGCAGCCGGGACTAGTCTATGAGCAGTTCTTC.

The gene calls are TRBV19 and TRBJ1-1; the match to TRBD1 covers 12 bases. In germline, CDR1 is LNHDA, CDR2 SQIVND (reference sequence). The CDR3 has 18 residues. V gave up 8 bases and J gave up 3 bases; unmatched junction bases: 16. CDR3 bases: TGTGCCAGTCCTCCTTTCAGAGGGACAGGGGGCGCGGACACTGAAGCTTTCTTT. It translates to CASPPFRGTGGADTEAFF. Full variable domain (outside the CDR3, taken from reference TRBV19 and TRBJ1-1): DGGITQSPKYLFRKEGQNVTLSCEQNLNHDAMYWYRQDPGQGLRLIYYSQIVNDFQKGDIAEGYSVSREKKESFPLTVTSAQKNPTAFYLCASPPFRGTGGADTEAFFGQGTRLTVV.

The gene calls are TRBV6-5 and TRBJ1-3, with D perhaps TRBD1 (5 bases). This CDR3 has 15 residues. V lost 6 bases, J lost 3 bases, and 15 bases lay in between. Germline V gene sequence: CDR1 MNHEY, CDR2 SVGAGI. This CDR3 is CASRAGQAGGNTIYF. The CDR3 DNA follows: TGTGCCAGCAGAGCTGGACAAGCCGGTGGAAACACCATATATTTT.

The chain uses TRBV27 and TRBJ2-2; no firm D call. CDR1 is MNHEY, CDR2 SMNVEV, per germline (reference sequence). The CDR3 is 12 amino acids. Trimming cost V 7 bases and J 7 bases, with 10 bases left between them. The DNA of the CDR3 is TGTGCCAGCAAATTTCCGGGCGGGGAGCTGTTTTTT. Translated: CASKFPGGELFF.

This chain joins TRBV24-1 and TRBJ1-5; perhaps TRBD1 as D (5 bases). V gave up 5 bases and J gave up 5 bases, with 12 bases separating them. CDR3 length equals 14 residues. From germline, CDR1 is KGHDR and CDR2 SFDVKD. This CDR3 is CATSAPGQDQPQHF. CDR3 sequence (DNA): TGTGCCACCAGTGCTCCAGGGCAGGATCAGCCCCAGCATTTT.

This chain links TRBV25-1 with TRBJ1-2; D is unresolved. Germline V gene sequence: CDR1 MGHDK, CDR2 SYGVNS. The CDR3 contains 12 residues. Trimming stripped 3 bases from V and 3 bases from J, with 5 bases between. Written as DNA, the CDR3 is TGTGCCAGCAGTGAGGGAGACTATGGCTACACCTTC. Amino acid sequence: CASSEGDYGYTF.

This clone was seen more than once but under ten times. The CDR3 nucleotides are TGTGCCAGCAGTACCCTCGCAGGGGGGACTTCACCCCTCCACTTT. This encodes CASSTLAGGTSPLHF. The rearrangement links TRBV28 to TRBJ1-6; 7 bases are shared with TRBD1. CDR3 size: 15 residues. Germline V lookup: CDR1 MDHEN, CDR2 SYDVKM. J gave up 9 bases and V 5 bases, and 10 bases lay outside the gene matches.

DNA of the CDR3: TGTGCCAGCAGCCCCGGACAGGGCGTGGACGTCTATGGCTACACCTTC. Translated: CASSPGQGVDVYGYTF. The rearrangement links TRBV7-9 to TRBJ1-2, with TRBD1 matching 8 bases. Germline lookup yields CDR1 SEHNR and CDR2 FQNEAQ (reference sequence). This CDR3 has 16 amino acids. V lost 5 bases and J lost 4; bases outside the gene matches: 12.

V gene TRBV5-4 combines with J gene TRBJ2-3; 7 bases match TRBD2. The CDR3 is 16 amino acids. Germline assignment: CDR1 SGHNT and CDR2 YYREEE (reference sequence). Trimming cost V 0 bases and J 3 bases; bases outside gene matches: 7. Here the CDR3 reads CASSLGGGLMTDTQYF. CDR3 DNA: TGTGCCAGCAGCTTGGGTGGGGGACTAATGACAGATACGCAGTATTTT.